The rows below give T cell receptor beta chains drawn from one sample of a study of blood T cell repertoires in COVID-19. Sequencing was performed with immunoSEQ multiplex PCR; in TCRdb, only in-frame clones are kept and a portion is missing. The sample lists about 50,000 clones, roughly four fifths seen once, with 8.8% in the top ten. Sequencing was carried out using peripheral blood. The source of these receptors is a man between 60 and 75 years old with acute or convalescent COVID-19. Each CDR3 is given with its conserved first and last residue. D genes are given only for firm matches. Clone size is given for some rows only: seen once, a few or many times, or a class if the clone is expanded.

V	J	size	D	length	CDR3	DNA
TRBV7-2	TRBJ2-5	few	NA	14	CASSLGTGQETQYF	TGTGCCAGCAGCTTAGGGACTGGTCAAGAGACCCAGTACTTC
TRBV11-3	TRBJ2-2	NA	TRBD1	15	CASRDRGSSTGELFF	TGTGCCAGCAGGGACAGGGGGTCGAGCACCGGGGAGCTGTTTTTT
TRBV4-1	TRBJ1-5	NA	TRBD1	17	CASSQDRGQEGNQPQHF	TGCGCCAGCAGCCAAGATAGGGGACAGGAGGGGAATCAGCCCCAGCATTTT
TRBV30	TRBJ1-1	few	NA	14	CAWSFWGWNTEAFF	TGTGCCTGGAGTTTTTGGGGCTGGAACACTGAAGCTTTCTTT
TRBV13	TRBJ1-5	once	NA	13	CASSQGEGQPQHF	TGTGCCAGCAGCCAAGGTGAGGGCCAGCCCCAGCATTTT
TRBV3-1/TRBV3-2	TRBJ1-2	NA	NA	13	CASSGRANYGYTF	TGTGCCAGCAGCGGGAGGGCTAACTATGGCTACACCTTC
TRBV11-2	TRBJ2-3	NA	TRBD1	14	CASSFGTDTDTQYF	TGTGCCAGCAGCTTTGGGACAGACACAGATACGCAGTATTTT
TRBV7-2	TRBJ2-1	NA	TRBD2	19	CASSPSPSGGGSSYNEQFF	TGTGCCAGCAGCCCGAGCCCCAGCGGGGGGGGAAGCTCCTACAATGAGCAGTTCTTC
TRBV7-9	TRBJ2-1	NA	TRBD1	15	CASSSNRGRVDEQFF	TGTGCCAGCAGCTCAAACAGGGGGCGAGTCGATGAGCAGTTCTTC
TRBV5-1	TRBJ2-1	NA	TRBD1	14	CASSKDRGGNEQFF	TGCGCCAGCAGCAAGGACAGGGGGGGCAATGAGCAGTTCTTC
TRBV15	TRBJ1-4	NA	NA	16	CATSRDLSGFGEKLFF	TGTGCCACCAGCAGAGATCTTTCAGGGTTCGGGGAAAAACTGTTTTTT
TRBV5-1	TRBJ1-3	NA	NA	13	CASSQGTGNTIYF	TGCGCCAGCAGTCAGGGGACTGGAAACACCATATATTTT
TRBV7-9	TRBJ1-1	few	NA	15	CASSFQDSTNTEAFF	TGTGCCAGCAGCTTCCAGGACAGCACAAACACTGAAGCTTTCTTT
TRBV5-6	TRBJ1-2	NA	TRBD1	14	CASSPGTGVYGYTF	TGTGCCAGCAGCCCAGGGACAGGGGTCTATGGCTACACCTTC
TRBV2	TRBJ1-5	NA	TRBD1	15	CASSPRTGGDQPQHF	TGTGCCAGCAGCCCTCGGACAGGGGGCGACCAGCCCCAGCATTTT
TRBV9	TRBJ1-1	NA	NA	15	CASSVGGHMNTEAFF	TGTGCCAGCAGCGTAGGAGGCCATATGAACACTGAAGCTTTCTTT
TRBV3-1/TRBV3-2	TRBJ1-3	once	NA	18	CASSHSHRTASSGNTIYF	TGTGCCAGCAGCCACTCCCACAGGACAGCTAGCTCTGGAAACACCATATATTTT
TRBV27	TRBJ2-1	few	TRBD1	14	CASRPGQGAGEQFF	TGTGCCAGCAGACCGGGACAGGGGGCCGGTGAGCAGTTCTTC
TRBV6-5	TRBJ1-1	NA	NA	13	CASSRKPDTEAFF	TGTGCCAGCAGCCGAAAACCGGACACTGAAGCTTTCTTT
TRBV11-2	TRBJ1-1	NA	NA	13	CASSFEVNTEAFF	TGTGCCAGCAGCTTCGAGGTGAACACTGAAGCTTTCTTT
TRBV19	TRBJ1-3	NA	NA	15	CASSMTGSSGNTIYF	TGTGCCAGTAGTATGACTGGGAGCTCTGGAAACACCATATATTTT
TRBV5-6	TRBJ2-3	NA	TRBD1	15	CASSQGQGLADTQYF	TGTGCCAGCAGCCAGGGACAGGGACTCGCAGATACGCAGTATTTT
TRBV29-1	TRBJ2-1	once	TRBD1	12	CRGQGRNNEQFF	TGCAGGGGACAGGGTCGTAACAATGAGCAGTTCTTC
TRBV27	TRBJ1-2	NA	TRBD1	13	CASSQRTGSGYTF	TGTGCCAGCAGTCAGCGGACAGGATCTGGCTACACCTTC
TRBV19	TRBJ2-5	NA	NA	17	CASSMFLSGRGVETQYF	TGTGCCAGTAGTATGTTTTTAAGTGGCAGGGGGGTGGAGACCCAGTACTTC
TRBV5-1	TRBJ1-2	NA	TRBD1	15	CASSPFRQGEDGYTF	TGCGCCAGCAGCCCCTTCAGACAGGGTGAGGATGGCTACACCTTC
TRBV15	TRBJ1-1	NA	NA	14	CATSRVDSGGEAFF	TGTGCCACCAGCAGAGTGGACAGTGGAGGAGAAGCTTTCTTT
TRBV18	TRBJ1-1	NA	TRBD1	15	CASSPTTGVVTEAFF	TGTGCCAGCTCACCAACGACAGGGGTGGTAACTGAAGCTTTCTTT
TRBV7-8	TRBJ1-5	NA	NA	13	CASSSDSNQPQHF	TGTGCCAGCAGCTCAGATAGCAATCAGCCCCAGCATTTT
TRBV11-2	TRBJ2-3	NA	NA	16	CASSPPGLGLRDTQYF	TGTGCCAGCAGCCCCCCGGGATTAGGTCTCAGAGATACGCAGTATTTT
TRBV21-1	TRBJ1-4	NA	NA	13	CASSLTGKEKLFF	TGTGCCAGCAGCCTCACAGGGAAAGAAAAACTGTTTTTT
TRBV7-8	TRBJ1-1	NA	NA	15	CASSLGGGMNTEAFF	TGTGCCAGCAGCTTAGGTGGAGGAATGAACACTGAAGCTTTCTTT
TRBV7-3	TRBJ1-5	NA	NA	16	CASSPTDIISNQPQHF	TGTGCCAGCAGCCCAACAGACATAATCAGCAATCAGCCCCAGCATTTT
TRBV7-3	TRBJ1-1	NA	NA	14	CASSPTRGATEAFF	TGTGCCAGCAGCCCAACGAGAGGAGCCACTGAAGCTTTCTTT
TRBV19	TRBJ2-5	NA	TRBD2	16	CASSDPSGGTPQTQYF	TGTGCCAGTAGTGATCCTAGCGGGGGAACCCCTCAGACCCAGTACTTC
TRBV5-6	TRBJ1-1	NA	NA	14	CASSLGLMNTEAFF	TGTGCCAGCAGCTTGGGGCTGATGAACACTGAAGCTTTCTTT
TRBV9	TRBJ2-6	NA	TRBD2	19	CASSGTSGGPRTGANVLTF	TGTGCCAGCAGCGGGACTAGCGGGGGCCCGAGGACTGGGGCCAACGTCCTGACTTTC
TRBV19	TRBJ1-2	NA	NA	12	CASSPPEVKYTF	TGTGCCAGCTCCCCGCCGGAGGTAAAATACACCTTC
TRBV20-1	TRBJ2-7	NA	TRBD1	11	CSVQGNYEQYF	TGCAGTGTACAGGGGAACTACGAGCAGTACTTC
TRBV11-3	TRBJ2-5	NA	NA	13	CASSLRLGETQYF	TGTGCCAGCAGCCTCCGACTAGGAGAGACCCAGTACTTC
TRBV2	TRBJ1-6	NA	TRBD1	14	CASSGDRFNSPLHF	TGTGCCAGCAGTGGGGACAGGTTTAATTCACCCCTCCACTTT
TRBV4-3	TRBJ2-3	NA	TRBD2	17	CASSQEELAASTDTQYF	TGCGCCAGCAGCCAAGAGGAACTAGCGGCTAGCACAGATACGCAGTATTTT
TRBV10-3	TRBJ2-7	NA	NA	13	CAIRGLGGAEQYF	TGTGCCATCAGAGGACTAGGGGGGGCCGAGCAGTACTTC
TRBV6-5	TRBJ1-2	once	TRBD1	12	CASSPDRVGYTF	TGTGCCAGCAGTCCGGACAGGGTTGGCTACACCTTC
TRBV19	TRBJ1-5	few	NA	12	CASRRGNQPQHF	TGTGCCAGTAGAAGAGGGAACCAGCCCCAGCATTTT
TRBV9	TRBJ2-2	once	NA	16	CASSVGGGTGTGELFF	TGTGCCAGCAGCGTAGGGGGCGGGACCGGTACCGGGGAGCTGTTTTTT
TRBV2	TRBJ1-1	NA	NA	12	CASRPGFTEAFF	TGTGCCAGCAGGCCAGGGTTCACTGAAGCTTTCTTT
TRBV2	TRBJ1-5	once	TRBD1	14	CASSEGTVNQPQHF	TGTGCCAGCAGTGAGGGGACAGTCAATCAGCCCCAGCATTTT
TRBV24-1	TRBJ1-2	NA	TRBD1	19	CATSDAGQGAGNRNYGYTF	TGTGCCACCAGTGACGCCGGACAGGGGGCGGGTAATAGGAACTATGGCTACACCTTC
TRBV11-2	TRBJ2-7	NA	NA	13	CASSPQSNYEQYF	TGTGCCAGCAGCCCGCAGTCAAACTACGAGCAGTACTTC
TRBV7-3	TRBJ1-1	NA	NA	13	CASSSRGYTEAFF	TGTGCCAGCAGCTCCAGGGGTTACACTGAAGCTTTCTTT
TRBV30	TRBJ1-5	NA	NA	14	CAWSVHRARQPQHF	TGTGCCTGGAGTGTACACAGGGCGAGGCAGCCCCAGCATTTT